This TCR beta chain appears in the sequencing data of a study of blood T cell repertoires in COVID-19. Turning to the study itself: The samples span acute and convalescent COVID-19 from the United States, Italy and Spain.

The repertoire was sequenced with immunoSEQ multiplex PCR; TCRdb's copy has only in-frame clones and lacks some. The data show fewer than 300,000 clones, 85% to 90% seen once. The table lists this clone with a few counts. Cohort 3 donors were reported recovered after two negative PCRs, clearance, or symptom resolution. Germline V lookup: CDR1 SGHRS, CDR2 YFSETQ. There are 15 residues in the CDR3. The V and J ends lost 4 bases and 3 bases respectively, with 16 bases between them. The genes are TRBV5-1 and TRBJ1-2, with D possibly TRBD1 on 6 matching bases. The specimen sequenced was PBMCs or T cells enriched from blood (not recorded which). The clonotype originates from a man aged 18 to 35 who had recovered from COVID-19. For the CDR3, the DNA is TGCGCCAGCAGCAAGGACAGCCGATCAGACTATGGCTACACCTTC. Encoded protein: CASSKDSRSDYGYTF.